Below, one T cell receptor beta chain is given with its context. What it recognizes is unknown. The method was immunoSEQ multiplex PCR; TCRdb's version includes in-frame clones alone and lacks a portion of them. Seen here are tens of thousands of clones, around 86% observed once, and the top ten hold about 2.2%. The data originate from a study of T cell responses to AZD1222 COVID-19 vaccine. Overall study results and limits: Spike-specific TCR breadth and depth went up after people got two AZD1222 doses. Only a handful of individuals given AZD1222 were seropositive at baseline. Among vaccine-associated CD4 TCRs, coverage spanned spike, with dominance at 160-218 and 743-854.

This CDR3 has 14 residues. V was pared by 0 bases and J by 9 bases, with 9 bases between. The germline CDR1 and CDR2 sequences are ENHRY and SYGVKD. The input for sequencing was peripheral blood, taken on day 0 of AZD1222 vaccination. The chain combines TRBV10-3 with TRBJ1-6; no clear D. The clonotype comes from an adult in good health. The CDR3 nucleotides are TGTGCCATCAGTGAGTCGGGGAGGGTTTCACCCCTCCACTTT. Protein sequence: CAISESGRVSPLHF.